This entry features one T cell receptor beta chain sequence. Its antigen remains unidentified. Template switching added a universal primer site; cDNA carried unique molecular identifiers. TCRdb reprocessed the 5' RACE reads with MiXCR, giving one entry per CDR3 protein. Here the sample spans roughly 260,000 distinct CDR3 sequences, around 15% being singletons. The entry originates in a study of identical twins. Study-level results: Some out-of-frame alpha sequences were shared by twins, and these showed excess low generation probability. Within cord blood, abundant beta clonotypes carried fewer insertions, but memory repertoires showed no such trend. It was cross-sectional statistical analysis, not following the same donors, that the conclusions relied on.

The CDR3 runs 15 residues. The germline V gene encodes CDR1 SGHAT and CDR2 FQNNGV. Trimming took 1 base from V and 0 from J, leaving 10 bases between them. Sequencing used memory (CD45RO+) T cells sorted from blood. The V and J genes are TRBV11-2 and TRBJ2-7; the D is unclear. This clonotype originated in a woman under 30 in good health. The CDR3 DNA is TGTGCCAGCAGCTTAGGTAGCTATAGCTCCTACGAGCAGTACTTC. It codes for CASSLGSYSSYEQYF.